Below are 25 T cell receptor beta chains sequenced from a single sample in a study of blood T cell repertoires in COVID-19. Sequencing was performed with immunoSEQ multiplex PCR; in TCRdb, only in-frame clones are kept and a portion is missing. The data contain 30,000 to 45,000 clones, around 80% of them singletons. Sequenced input: peripheral blood. The receptors come from a man between 60 and 70 years old with active COVID-19.

The chain has TRBV12-3 or TRBV12-4 and TRBJ2-5, with 7 bases that match TRBD2. J was trimmed by 7 bases and V by 6 bases; bases with no gene match: 8. The CDR3 covers 13 residues. CDR3 in amino acids: CASRAGGSGTQYF. The CDR3 DNA reads TGTGCCAGCAGGGCCGGGGGGAGCGGGACCCAGTACTTC.

The genes are TRBV7-2 and TRBJ1-1, with TRBD1 matching over 7 bases. The germline V gene has CDR1 SGHTA and CDR2 FQGNSA. The CDR3 has 13 residues. The ends lost 8 bases at V and 2 bases at J; junction bases unmatched: 5. The CDR3 sequence: CASLDRVNTEAFF. CDR3 sequence (DNA): TGTGCCAGCCTCGACAGGGTAAACACTGAAGCTTTCTTT.

By share, this clone counts as medium-sized. The genes are TRBV29-1 and TRBJ2-7; 13 bases fit TRBD2. CDR3 length: 15 amino acids. The J segment lost 8 bases and the V segment lost 6 bases, leaving 13 bases of the junction unmatched. The germline gives CDR1 SQVTM, CDR2 ANQGSEA. CDR3 bases: TGCAGCGTCACGGGACTAGCGGGACTGCCTCTTAAGCAGTACTTC. Its protein product is CSVTGLAGLPLKQYF.

The chain carries TRBV6-2 or TRBV6-3 and TRBJ1-1, with TRBD1 identical over 8 bases. Trimming took 2 bases from V and 10 from J; bases not matched to a gene: 6. CDR1 is MNHEY, CDR2 SVGEGT, per germline. The CDR3 covers 13 residues. DNA of the CDR3: TGTGCCAGCAGTTACGACAGGGGATGGATAGCTTTCTTT. It encodes CASSYDRGWIAFF.

V and J are TRBV6-2 or TRBV6-3 and TRBJ1-2, with D unresolved. V shed 6 bases and J shed 3 bases, with 20 bases lying between them. The CDR3 extends over 16 amino acids. Germline assignment: CDR1 MNHEY and CDR2 SVGEGT. CDR3 nucleotide sequence: TGTGCCAGCAGCCACCTCCGTTTGCGGGGAGACTATGGCTACACCTTC. Translating gives CASSHLRLRGDYGYTF.

CDR3 nucleotide sequence: TGCGCCAGCAGCTTACTAGATAACACTGAAGCTTTCTTT. Protein product: CASSLLDNTEAFF. J is TRBJ1-1 and V is TRBV5-1; D gene uncertain. Germline CDR1 is SGHRS and CDR2 is YFSETQ. This CDR3 contains 13 residues. Trimming removed 2 bases at V and 2 bases at J, with 7 bases between. Looking up the rest from reference TRBV5-1 and TRBJ1-1 gives the full variable domain: KAGVTQTPRYLIKTRGQQVTLSCSPISGHRSVSWYQQTPGQGLQFLFEYFSETQRNKGNFPGRFSGRQFSNSRSEMNVSTLELGDSALYLCASSLLDNTEAFFGQGTRLTVV.

V usage is TRBV5-6 and J usage is TRBJ2-7; 7 bases align to TRBD1. Unmatched junction bases numbered 13, after V lost 0 bases and J lost 1 base. The CDR3 contains 18 residues. Looked up from germline, CDR1 is SGHDT and CDR2 is YYEEEE. The CDR3 DNA follows: TGTGCCAGCAGCTTGGGGAGACAGGGCCCACCCCAATCCTACGAGCAGTACTTC. Translated, it gives CASSLGRQGPPQSYEQYF.

This clone was counted a single time. The chain has TRBV7-9 and TRBJ2-7, with 10 bases identical to TRBD1. The CDR3 contains 14 residues. Trimming took 6 bases from V and 5 from J; bases not matched to a gene: 7. Germline V gene lookup returns CDR1 SEHNR and CDR2 FQNEAQ (reference sequence). CDR3 DNA: TGTGCCAGCAGGATGGGACAGGGGTTCGACGAGCAGTACTTC. Its protein is CASRMGQGFDEQYF. Variable domain in full (rest from reference TRBV7-9 and TRBJ2-7): DTGVSQNPRHKITKRGQNVTFRCDPISEHNRLYWYRQTLGQGPEFLTYFQNEAQLEKSRLLSDRFSAERPKGSFSTLEIQRTEQGDSAMYLCASRMGQGFDEQYFGPGTRLTVT.

The chain carries TRBV4-3 and TRBJ1-3; no clear D. Germline lookup yields CDR1 LGHNA and CDR2 YSLEER. The V end was cut by 0 bases, the J end by 0 bases, with 9 bases between. The CDR3 extends over 16 amino acids. The CDR3 loop is CASSQDLSGSGNTIYF. CDR3 bases: TGCGCCAGCAGCCAAGATTTATCAGGCTCTGGAAACACCATATATTTT.

The CDR3 DNA reads as TGTGCCAGCAGCTTATCTGGACAGGGGCTTTATGAGCAGTTCTTC. Translated, it gives CASSLSGQGLYEQFF. The chain carries TRBV7-2 and TRBJ2-1; 9 bases agree with TRBD1. The germline CDR1 and CDR2 sequences are SGHTA and FQGNSA. The ends lost 2 bases at V and 8 bases at J; junction bases unmatched: 7. The CDR3 has 15 residues.

The rearrangement joins TRBV4-3 to TRBJ1-4, with D unclear. The CDR3 runs to 15 residues. CDR1 is LGHNA, CDR2 YSLEER, per germline. V was trimmed by 0 bases and J by 4 bases, leaving 9 bases between them. CDR3 region: CASSQDLQVNEKLFF. As DNA, the CDR3 is TGCGCCAGCAGCCAAGATCTCCAGGTTAATGAAAAACTGTTTTTT.

V usage is TRBV6-6 and J usage is TRBJ1-2, with D maybe TRBD1 (5 bases). This CDR3 comprises 14 residues. Germline CDR1 and CDR2: MNHNY and SVGAGI (reference sequence). Trimming took off 2 bases at V and 8 bases at J, with 15 bases between the two ends. In nucleotides, the CDR3 is TGTGCCAGCAGTTACCACAGCGGGGGTGGGGGCTACACCTTC. This translates into CASSYHSGGGGYTF.

The J gene is TRBJ2-1, the V gene TRBV4-3, with TRBD1 matching 7 bases. Looked up from germline, CDR1 is LGHNA and CDR2 is YSLEER. The CDR3 has 16 amino acids. J lost 3 bases, V lost 6 bases, and 11 bases had no gene match. Here the CDR3 reads CASRRDRERGYNEQFF. Written as DNA, the CDR3 is TGCGCCAGCAGACGCGACAGGGAGAGGGGCTACAATGAGCAGTTCTTC.

The rearrangement joins TRBV10-3 to TRBJ1-1; 7 bases align to TRBD1. The CDR3 totals 14 residues. Germline V lookup: CDR1 ENHRY, CDR2 SYGVKD. V trimming: 5 bases; J trimming: 1 base; junction bases outside the gene matches: 4. DNA of the CDR3: TGTGCCATCAGTCAAGGGGGCTCGAACACTGAAGCTTTCTTT. Protein product: CAISQGGSNTEAFF.

The V gene is TRBV30, the J gene TRBJ1-2; TRBD1 matches 8 bases. Trimming removed 4 bases from V and 4 bases from J; junction bases left unmatched: 8. The germline V gene encodes CDR1 GTSNPN and CDR2 SVGIG (reference sequence). This CDR3 is built from 14 residues. The CDR3 is CAWNRQGQGYGYTF. In DNA form, the CDR3 reads TGTGCCTGGAATCGACAGGGGCAAGGCTATGGCTACACCTTC.

The chain is built from TRBV7-8 and TRBJ2-1, with 8 bases aligning to TRBD1. V lost 3 bases, J lost 6 bases, and 7 bases stayed unmatched. The germline V gene has CDR1 SGHVS and CDR2 FQNEAQ. The CDR3 length is 15 residues. The CDR3 sequence: CASSLSTGGGNEQFF. The CDR3 DNA reads as TGTGCCAGCAGCTTGTCCACAGGGGGAGGCAATGAGCAGTTCTTC.

The chain couples TRBV4-1 to TRBJ2-7, with D perhaps TRBD2 (6 bases). V was cut by 3 bases and J by 0 bases, with 18 bases left in between. CDR1 MGHRA and CDR2 YSYEKL come from the germline V gene. The CDR3 loop spans 17 amino acids. CDR3 residues: CASSHPKAGPASYEQYF. DNA of the CDR3: TGCGCCAGCAGCCACCCTAAGGCGGGACCGGCCTCCTACGAGCAGTACTTC.

The chain is built from TRBV11-2 and TRBJ2-3; TRBD2 is a possible D gene (6 bases). CDR1 SGHAT and CDR2 FQNNGV come from the germline V gene. CDR3 length: 14 amino acids. V lost 5 bases and J 2 bases, leaving 11 bases between the germline ends. This chain's CDR3 is CASSPGTLTDTQYF. In DNA form, the CDR3 reads TGTGCCAGCAGCCCCGGGACTCTCACAGATACGCAGTATTTT.

In DNA, the CDR3 is TGCAGTGCTAGGTACAGGGGTGGCTACACCTTC. This encodes CSARYRGGYTF. The genes are TRBV20-1 and TRBJ1-2; 7 positions agree with TRBD1. The CDR3 has 11 residues. Germline CDR1 and CDR2: DFQATT and SNEGSKA (reference sequence). V lost 3 bases, J lost 7 bases, and 2 bases stayed unmatched.

CDR3 in DNA: TGCAGCGTTGATGCCGACAGGCCCGCTAACTATGGCTACACCTTC. It encodes CSVDADRPANYGYTF. This chain joins TRBV29-1 and TRBJ1-2; D may be TRBD1 (6 bases). CDR1 and CDR2 (germline): SQVTM, ANQGSEA. This CDR3 has 15 residues. Between the trimmed V and J ends, which lost 3 bases and 0 bases, there was a span of 14 bases.

This clone has only one observation. The chain joins TRBV4-3 to TRBJ2-5, with D maybe TRBD2 (5 bases). Germline V CDR1 and CDR2: LGHNA, YSLEER. The CDR3 is 15 residues long. V lost 1 base, J lost 4 bases, and 13 bases lay in between. The CDR3 region is CASSQAPRGGETQYF. The DNA for the CDR3 is TGCGCCAGCAGCCAAGCCCCTCGGGGTGGAGAGACCCAGTACTTC.

This rearrangement joins TRBV18 to TRBJ1-1, with 8 positions matching TRBD1. Per germline, CDR1 KGHSH and CDR2 LQKENI. V shed 0 bases, J shed 5 bases, and the junction held 5 bases outside the gene matches. CDR3 size: 15 residues. CDR3 loop: CASSPPPRGQTEAFF. DNA of the CDR3: TGTGCCAGCTCACCACCGCCCAGGGGGCAAACTGAAGCTTTCTTT. The full variable domain, its missing parts supplied by reference TRBV18 and TRBJ1-1, is NAGVMQNPRHLVRRRGQEARLRCSPMKGHSHVYWYRQLPEEGLKFMVYLQKENIIDESGMPKERFSAEFPKEGPSILRIQQVVRGDSAAYFCASSPPPRGQTEAFFGQGTRLTVV.

This chain joins TRBV7-6 and TRBJ2-2; TRBD1 might be the D (6 bases). Germline CDR1 and CDR2: SGHVS and FNYEAQ. The CDR3 is made up of 16 amino acids. Deletions cut 4 bases from V and 0 bases from J, with 12 bases between. This chain's CDR3 is CASSSLKGANTGELFF. As DNA, the CDR3 is TGTGCCAGCAGCTCCCTTAAGGGGGCGAACACCGGGGAGCTGTTTTTT.

J is TRBJ2-3 and V is TRBV28; 11 bases agree with TRBD2. Unmatched junction bases numbered 9, after V lost 4 bases and J lost 6 bases. CDR3 size: 16 residues. Germline-derived CDR1 and CDR2 are MDHEN and SYDVKM. The CDR3 here is CASSSLWVAGGDTQYF. The CDR3 bases are TGTGCCAGCAGTTCCCTCTGGGTAGCGGGAGGGGATACGCAGTATTTT.

This clone was picked up a small number of times. The V gene is TRBV3-1 (or the pseudogene TRBV3-2), the J gene TRBJ2-7, with 11 bases fitting TRBD2. J gave up 3 bases and V 6 bases, and 7 bases lay outside the gene matches. The CDR3 is 15 amino acids. CDR1 is LGHDT, CDR2 YNNKEL, per germline (reference sequence). CDR3 region: CASSPNSGRVYEQYF. CDR3 in DNA: TGTGCCAGCAGTCCTAATAGCGGGAGGGTCTACGAGCAGTACTTC.